The 16 T cell receptor beta chains below come from one sample, sequenced in a study of T cells in Graves' hyperthyroidism and ophthalmopathy. Amplification yielded TCR beta CDR3 regions, with RNA transcripts as the source. The primer set for the first-round RT-PCR of the TCR CDR3 was HTBI. TCRdb reanalysed the multiplex PCR reads using MiXCR and keeps one entry per CDR3 protein. Of about 350,000 distinct CDR3 sequences detected, over 11% appear once; the ten largest clones hold under 30%. Sequenced material: blood. These receptors all stem from a woman under 40 with Graves' hyperthyroidism.

This clonotype has a handful of counts. The rearrangement uses TRBV6-2 or TRBV6-3 and TRBJ1-5; possibly TRBD1 for D (5 bases). V was shortened by 3 bases and J by 6 bases, with 9 bases between the two germline ends. This CDR3 contains 13 residues. Germline loops: CDR1 MNHEY, CDR2 SVGEGT. Written as DNA, the CDR3 is TGTGCCAGCAGTTATATGGGGGGTCAGCCCCAGCATTTT. As protein: CASSYMGGQPQHF.

In this sample, this clonotype turned up many times. V usage is TRBV11-2 and J usage is TRBJ2-1, with D maybe TRBD2 (6 bases). The germline CDR1 and CDR2 sequences are SGHAT and FQNNGV. V lost 6 bases and J 7 bases, leaving 16 bases between the germline ends. The CDR3 is made up of 14 amino acids. CDR3 protein: CASSQGDFRNEQFF. The CDR3 DNA sequence: TGTGCCAGCAGTCAAGGGGACTTCAGAAATGAGCAGTTCTTC.

The table lists this clonotype with a few counts. The chain has TRBV19 and TRBJ2-1; 7 bases align to TRBD2. The CDR3 has 14 residues. The germline V gene encodes CDR1 LNHDA and CDR2 SQIVND (reference sequence). V lost 7 bases and J lost 9; bases outside the gene matches: 12. CDR3 nucleotide sequence: TGTGCCAGTATCGAACAGCGGGGCAACGGTGAGCAGTTCTTC. Amino acids: CASIEQRGNGEQFF. The variable domain in full, with the rest retrieved from reference TRBV19 and TRBJ2-1, is DGGITQSPKYLFRKEGQNVTLSCEQNLNHDAMYWYRQDPGQGLRLIYYSQIVNDFQKGDIAEGYSVSREKKESFPLTVTSAQKNPTAFYLCASIEQRGNGEQFFGPGTRLTVL.

This clonotype was seen only a few times. The chain employs TRBV29-1 and TRBJ1-1; weak D call: TRBD1 (6 bases). Germline lookup yields CDR1 SQVTM and CDR2 ANQGSEA. V was shortened by 3 bases and J by 1 base, with 18 bases between the two germline ends. This CDR3 has 16 residues. CDR3 in amino acids: CSVDRFQGGSNTEAFF. The CDR3 DNA reads as TGCAGCGTTGATCGGTTTCAAGGGGGGTCGAACACTGAAGCTTTCTTT.

This clonotype showed up just once. The chain joins TRBV5-1 to TRBJ2-5, with 12 positions matching TRBD1. This CDR3 contains 15 residues. J lost 5 bases, V lost 6 bases, and 8 bases had no gene match. CDR1 SGHRS and CDR2 YFSETQ come from the germline V gene. CDR3 DNA sequence: TGCGCCAGCACGGGACAGGGGGCGCCCCGGGAGACCCAGTACTTC. It specifies CASTGQGAPRETQYF.

This clonotype showed up just a few times. This chain uses TRBV4-1 with TRBJ2-1, with 9 bases aligning to TRBD1. Looked up from germline, CDR1 is MGHRA and CDR2 is YSYEKL. The CDR3 extends over 14 amino acids. V dropped 4 bases and J dropped 5; count of bases not matched to a gene: 3. The CDR3 coding sequence is TGCGCCAGCAGCCGGACAGGGGCGAACAATGAGCAGTTCTTC. This translates into CASSRTGANNEQFF.

This clonotype came up many times. The V and J genes are TRBV28 and TRBJ2-1, with D possibly called TRBD1 or TRBD2 (7 bases each). V gave up 4 bases and J gave up 7 bases, with 23 bases separating them. The CDR3 is 17 amino acids. CDR1 MDHEN and CDR2 SYDVKM come from the germline V gene. CDR3 nucleotide sequence: TGTGCCAGCAGTTCACGGGGTTGGGGGCAGGGGGGGAATGAGCAGTTCTTC. Its protein product is CASSSRGWGQGGNEQFF.

This clonotype was detected many times. This chain joins TRBV6-1 and TRBJ1-6; D unclear. Per germline, CDR1 MNHNS and CDR2 SASEGT. The CDR3 contains 18 residues. The ends were cut back, 5 bases at V and 0 bases at J, with 17 bases in the middle. CDR3 amino acids: CASSLRWPPSSYNSPLHF. The DNA of the CDR3 is TGTGCCAGCAGTCTCCGATGGCCCCCGAGCTCCTATAATTCACCCCTCCACTTT.

There are many counts of this clonotype. V is TRBV7-8 and J is TRBJ2-7, with 9 positions matching TRBD2. Trimming removed 5 bases from V and 3 bases from J; junction bases left unmatched: 17. Germline V lookup: CDR1 SGHVS, CDR2 FQNEAQ. This CDR3 is built from 18 residues. CDR3 sequence reads: CASSVDKLGTSYGYEQYF. CDR3 nucleotide sequence: TGTGCCAGCAGCGTAGACAAACTCGGGACTAGCTATGGCTACGAGCAGTACTTC.

CDR3 region: CASSESGTSYEQYF. CDR3 in DNA: TGCGCCAGCAGTGAGTCGGGAACCTCTTACGAGCAGTACTTC. The gene calls are TRBV10-1 and TRBJ2-7; D gene unclear. Germline-derived CDR1 and CDR2 are WNHNN and SYGVQD (reference sequence). V shed 0 bases and J shed 4 bases, with 10 bases lying between them. The CDR3 covers 14 residues.

This clonotype was counted between two and nine times. Here the CDR3 reads CASSYSNRDGTDTQYF. The CDR3 bases are TGTGCCAGCAGTTACTCGAATCGGGATGGGACAGATACGCAGTATTTT. The chain links TRBV6-6 to TRBJ2-3, with D perhaps TRBD2 (5 bases). Germline V gives CDR1 MNHNY, CDR2 SVGAGI (reference sequence). CDR3 size: 16 residues. V lost 0 bases and J 3 bases, leaving 13 bases between the germline ends.

J is TRBJ1-1 and V is TRBV19; 8 bases line up with TRBD1. The CDR3 consists of 13 residues. With 5 bases clipped from V and 5 bases from J, the junction kept 4 bases outside the gene matches. The germline gives CDR1 LNHDA, CDR2 SQIVND (reference sequence). The CDR3 loop is CASSPRDRTEAFF. As DNA, the CDR3 is TGTGCCAGTAGTCCCCGGGACAGGACTGAAGCTTTCTTT.

Regarding this clonotype: Germline and junction disagree at one end, which may indicate a read error. The V gene is TRBV28, the J gene TRBJ2-5, with 10 bases aligning to TRBD2. CDR1 and CDR2 from the germline V gene are MDHEN and SYDVKM. The CDR3 sequence is 17 residues long. CDR3 nucleotides: TGCGCCAGCAGTTTAGGGGCCAGCGGGAGGGTCCCAGAGACCCAGTACTTC. It codes for CASSLGASGRVPETQYF.

In its sample, this clonotype was seen many times. V is TRBV29-1 and J is TRBJ2-3, with D possibly TRBD2 on 5 matching bases. The germline V gene encodes CDR1 SQVTM and CDR2 ANQGSEA. The CDR3 is made up of 11 amino acids. Trimming left V 8 bases short and J 6 bases short, with 12 bases between. This CDR3 is CSCVRGDTQYF. The CDR3 DNA reads as TGCAGCTGCGTTCGAGGGGATACGCAGTATTTT.

The sample holds a few counts of this clonotype. The CDR3 nucleotides are TGTGCCTGGAGTACGATGGGGGCGGAAAAACTGTTTTTT. Residues: CAWSTMGAEKLFF. The chain employs TRBV30 and TRBJ1-4, with D tentatively TRBD1 (6 bases). There are 13 residues in the CDR3. Germline assignment: CDR1 GTSNPN and CDR2 SVGIG (reference sequence). Trimming pared 2 bases from V and 8 bases from J, leaving 12 bases between.

In its sample, this clonotype was seen a few times. The rearrangement uses TRBV7-6 and TRBJ2-7, with TRBD1 identical over 8 bases. The germline CDR1 and CDR2 sequences are SGHVS and FNYEAQ. V lost 4 bases to trimming and J lost 5 bases; unmatched junction nucleotides: 16. There are 17 residues in the CDR3. Here the CDR3 DNA reads TGTGCCAGCAGCTCCCCCACCGGATCTTTGACAGGGGACGAGCAGTACTTC. Protein sequence: CASSSPTGSLTGDEQYF. Combining the CDR3 with reference TRBV7-6 and TRBJ2-7 gives the whole variable domain GAGVSQSPRYKVTKRGQDVALRCDPISGHVSLYWYRQALGQGPEFLTYFNYEAQQDKSGLPNDRFSAERPEGSISTLTIQRTEQRDSAMYRCASSSPTGSLTGDEQYFGPGTRLTVT.